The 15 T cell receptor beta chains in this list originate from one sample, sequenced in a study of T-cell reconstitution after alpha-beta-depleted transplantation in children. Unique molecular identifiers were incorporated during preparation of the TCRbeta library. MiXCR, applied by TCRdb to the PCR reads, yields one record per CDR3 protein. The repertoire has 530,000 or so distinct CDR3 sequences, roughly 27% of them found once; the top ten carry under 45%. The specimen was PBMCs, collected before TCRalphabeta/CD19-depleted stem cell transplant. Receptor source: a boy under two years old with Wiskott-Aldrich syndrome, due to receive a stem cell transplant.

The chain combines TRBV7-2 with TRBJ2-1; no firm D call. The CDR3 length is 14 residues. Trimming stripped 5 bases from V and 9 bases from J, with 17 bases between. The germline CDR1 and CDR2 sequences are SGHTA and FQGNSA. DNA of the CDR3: TGTGCCAGCAGCCGGCCCCTAGAAGGAAGTGAGCAGTTCTTC. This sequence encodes CASSRPLEGSEQFF.

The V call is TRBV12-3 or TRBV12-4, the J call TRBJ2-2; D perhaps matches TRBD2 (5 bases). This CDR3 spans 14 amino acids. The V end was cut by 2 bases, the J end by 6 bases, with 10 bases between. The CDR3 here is CASSLLARAGELFF. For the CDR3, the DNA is TGTGCCAGCAGTTTACTAGCTCGGGCCGGGGAGCTGTTTTTT.

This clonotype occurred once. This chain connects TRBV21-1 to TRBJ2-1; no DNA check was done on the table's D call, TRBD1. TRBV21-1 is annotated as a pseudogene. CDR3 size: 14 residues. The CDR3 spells CASSKRDTNNEQFF. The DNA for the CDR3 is TGTGCCAGCAGCAAGCGGGACACCAACAATGAGCAGTTCTTC.

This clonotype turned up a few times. CDR3 sequence: CASSAGGFTDTQYF. DNA of the CDR3: TGCGCCAGCAGCGCCGGGGGCTTCACAGATACGCAGTATTTT. The J gene is TRBJ2-3, the V gene TRBV5-1; D could derive from TRBD1 or TRBD2 (6 bases each). With 4 bases removed from V and 2 bases from J, the gap between germline ends came to 11 bases. Germline V lookup: CDR1 SGHRS, CDR2 YFSETQ. This CDR3 is built from 14 residues.

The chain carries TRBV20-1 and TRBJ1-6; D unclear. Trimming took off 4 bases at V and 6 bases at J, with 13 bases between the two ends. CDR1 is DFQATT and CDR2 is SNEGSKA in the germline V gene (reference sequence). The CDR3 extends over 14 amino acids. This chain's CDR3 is CSANPNTPNSPLHF. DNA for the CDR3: TGCAGTGCTAATCCGAATACCCCTAATTCACCCCTCCACTTT.

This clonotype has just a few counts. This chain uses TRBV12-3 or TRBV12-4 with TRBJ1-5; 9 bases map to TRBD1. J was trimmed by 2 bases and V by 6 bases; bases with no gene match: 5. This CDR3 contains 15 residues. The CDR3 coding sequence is TGTGCCAGCAGAGGGGACAGGGACGGCAATCAGCCCCAGCATTTT. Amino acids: CASRGDRDGNQPQHF.

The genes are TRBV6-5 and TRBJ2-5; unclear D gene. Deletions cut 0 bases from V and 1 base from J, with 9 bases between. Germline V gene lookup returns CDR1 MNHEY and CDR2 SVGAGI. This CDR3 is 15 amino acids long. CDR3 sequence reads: CASSYSVASQETQYF. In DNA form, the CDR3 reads TGTGCCAGCAGTTACTCGGTGGCAAGCCAAGAGACCCAGTACTTC.

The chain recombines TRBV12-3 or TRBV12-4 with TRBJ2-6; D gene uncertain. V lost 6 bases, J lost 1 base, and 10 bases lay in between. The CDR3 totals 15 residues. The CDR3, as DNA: TGTGCCAGCAGCTCCACCCCATCTGGGGCCAACGTCCTGACTTTC. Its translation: CASSSTPSGANVLTF.

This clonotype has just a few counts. The CDR3 sequence is CASSTRRGRENEQFF. DNA of the CDR3: TGTGCCAGCAGCACCCGCAGGGGGCGCGAGAATGAGCAGTTCTTC. V gene TRBV21-1 combines with J gene TRBJ2-1; the table's D call of TRBD1 was not tested on the DNA. TRBV21-1 is designated a pseudogene. The CDR3 is 15 residues long.

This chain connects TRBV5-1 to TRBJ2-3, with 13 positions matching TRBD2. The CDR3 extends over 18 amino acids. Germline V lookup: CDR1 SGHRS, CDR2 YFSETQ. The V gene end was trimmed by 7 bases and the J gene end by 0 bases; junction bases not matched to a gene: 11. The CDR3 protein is CASYSETSGRESTDTQYF. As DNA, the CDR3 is TGCGCCAGCTACTCCGAAACTAGCGGGAGGGAGAGCACAGATACGCAGTATTTT.

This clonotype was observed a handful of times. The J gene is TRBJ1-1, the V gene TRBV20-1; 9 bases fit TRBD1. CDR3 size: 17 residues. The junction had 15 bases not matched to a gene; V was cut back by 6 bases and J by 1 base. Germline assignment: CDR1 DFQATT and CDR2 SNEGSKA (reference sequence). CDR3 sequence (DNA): TGCAGTGCCCCCAAGGGGGACAGGGCAAGGTGGAACACTGAAGCTTTCTTT. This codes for CSAPKGDRARWNTEAFF.

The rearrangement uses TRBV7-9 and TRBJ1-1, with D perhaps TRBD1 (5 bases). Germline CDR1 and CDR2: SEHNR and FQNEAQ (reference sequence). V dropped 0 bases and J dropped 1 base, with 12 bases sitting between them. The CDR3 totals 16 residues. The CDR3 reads CASSLARDGRNTEAFF. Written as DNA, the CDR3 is TGTGCCAGCAGCTTAGCCAGGGATGGACGGAACACTGAAGCTTTCTTT.

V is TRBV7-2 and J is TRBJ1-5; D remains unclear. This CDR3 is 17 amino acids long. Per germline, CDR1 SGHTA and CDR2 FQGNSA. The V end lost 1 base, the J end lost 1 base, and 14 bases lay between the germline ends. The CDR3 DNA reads TGTGCCAGCAGCTTAGTTGGGGTCCCAGGAAGCAATCAGCCCCAGCATTTT. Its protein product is CASSLVGVPGSNQPQHF.

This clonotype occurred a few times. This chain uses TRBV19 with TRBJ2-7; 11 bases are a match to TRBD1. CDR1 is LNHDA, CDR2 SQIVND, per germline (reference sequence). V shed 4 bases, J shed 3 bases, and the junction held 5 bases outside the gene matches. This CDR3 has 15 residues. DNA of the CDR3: TGTGCCAGTAGTAAACCGGGACAGGGGGTCTACGAGCAGTACTTC. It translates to CASSKPGQGVYEQYF.

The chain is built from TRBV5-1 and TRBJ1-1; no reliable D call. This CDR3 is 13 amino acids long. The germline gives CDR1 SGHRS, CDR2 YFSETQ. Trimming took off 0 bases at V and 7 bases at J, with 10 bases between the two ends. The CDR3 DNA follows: TGCGCCAGCAGCTTGGGGCAAACTGGTGAAGCTTTCTTT. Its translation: CASSLGQTGEAFF.